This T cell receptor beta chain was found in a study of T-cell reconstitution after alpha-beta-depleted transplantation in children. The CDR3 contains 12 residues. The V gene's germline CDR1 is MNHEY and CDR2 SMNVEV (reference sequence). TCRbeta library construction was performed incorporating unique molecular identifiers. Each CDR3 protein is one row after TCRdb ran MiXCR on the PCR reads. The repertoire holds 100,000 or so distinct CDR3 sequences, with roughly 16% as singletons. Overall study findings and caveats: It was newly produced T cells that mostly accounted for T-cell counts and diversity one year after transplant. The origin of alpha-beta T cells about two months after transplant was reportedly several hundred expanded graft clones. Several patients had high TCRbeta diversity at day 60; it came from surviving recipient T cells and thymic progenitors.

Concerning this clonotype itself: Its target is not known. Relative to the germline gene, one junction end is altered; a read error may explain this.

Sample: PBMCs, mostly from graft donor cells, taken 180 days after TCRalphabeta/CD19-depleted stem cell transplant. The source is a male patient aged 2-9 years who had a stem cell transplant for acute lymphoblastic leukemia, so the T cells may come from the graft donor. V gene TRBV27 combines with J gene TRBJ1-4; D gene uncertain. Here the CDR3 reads CACSPGVGKLFF. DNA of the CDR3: TGTGCCTGCAGCCCCGGTGTCGGAAAACTGTTTTTT. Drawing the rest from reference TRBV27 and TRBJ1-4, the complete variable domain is EAQVTQNPRYLITVTGKKLTVTCSQNMNHEYMSWYRQDPGLGLRQIYYSMNVEVTDKGDVPEGYKVSRKEKRNFPLILESPSPNQTSLYFCACSPGVGKLFFGSGTQLSVL.